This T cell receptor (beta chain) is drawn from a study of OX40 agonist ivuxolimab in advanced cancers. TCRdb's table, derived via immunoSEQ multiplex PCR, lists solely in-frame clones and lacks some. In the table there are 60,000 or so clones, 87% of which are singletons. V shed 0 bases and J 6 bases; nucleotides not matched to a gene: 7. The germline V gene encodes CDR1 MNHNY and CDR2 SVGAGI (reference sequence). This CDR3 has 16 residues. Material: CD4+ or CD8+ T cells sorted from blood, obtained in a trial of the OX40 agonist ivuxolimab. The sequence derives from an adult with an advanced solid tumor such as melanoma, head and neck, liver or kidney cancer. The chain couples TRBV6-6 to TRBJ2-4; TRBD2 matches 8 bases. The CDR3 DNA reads TGTGCCAGCAGTTACTCCGGGGGGGGGCAGATAAACATTCAGTACTTC. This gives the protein CASSYSGGGQINIQYF.